These 29 T cell receptor beta chains share one sample of origin, sequenced in a study of metastatic and nonmetastatic thyroid tumors. Until they underwent thyroid surgery, no patient had received any treatment. TCRdb used MiXCR to call clones anew from the PCR reads. The repertoire holds tens of thousands of clones, with roughly 11% as singletons. Sequencing was performed on blood. All receptors come from a female donor with papillary thyroid cancer or a benign thyroid nodule (not recorded which). Some clones in this sample may be carry-over from other donors' samples.

This clone has at least ten counts. J is TRBJ1-1 and V is TRBV27; D is ambiguous. The CDR3 has 13 residues. CDR1 and CDR2 from the germline V gene are MNHEY and SMNVEV (reference sequence). Trimming took off 6 bases at V and 4 bases at J, with 12 bases between the two ends. CDR3 nucleotide sequence: TGTGCCAGCAGAAAGAGGGAGGGCACTGAAGCTTTCTTT. It translates to CASRKREGTEAFF.

The genes are TRBV4-1 and TRBJ2-1, with D perhaps TRBD1 (6 bases). Per the germline V gene, CDR1 is MGHRA and CDR2 is YSYEKL. The CDR3 spans 15 residues. The V gene lost 3 bases and the J gene lost 4 bases, with 13 bases spanning the gap. The CDR3 nucleotides read TGCGCCAGCAGCCATGTACAGGGTCGATACAATGAGCAGTTCTTC. Encoded protein: CASSHVQGRYNEQFF.

This clone was seen at least ten times. The chain recombines TRBV6-1 with TRBJ2-7; TRBD1 or TRBD2 may be the D gene (5 bases each). The CDR3 runs to 13 residues. Germline values: CDR1 MNHNS, CDR2 SASEGT. Trimming stripped 6 bases from V and 4 bases from J, with 13 bases between. CDR3 sequence reads: CASSTGTEYEQYF. CDR3 DNA sequence: TGTGCCAGCAGCACCGGGACGGAATACGAGCAGTACTTC.

The V call is TRBV5-1, the J call TRBJ1-6, with D possibly being TRBD1 (6 bases). Trimming left V 3 bases short and J 5 bases short, with 9 bases between. The V gene's germline CDR1 is SGHRS and CDR2 YFSETQ. This CDR3 region has 14 residues. The CDR3 loop reads CASSWAGDNSPLHF. The CDR3 DNA reads as TGCGCCAGCAGCTGGGCAGGGGATAATTCACCCCTCCACTTT.

In DNA form, the CDR3 reads TGTGCCAGCAGCGCCGAGAACACCGGGGAGCTGTTTTTT. Protein: CASSAENTGELFF. V is TRBV9 and J is TRBJ2-2; no clear D gene. Trimming pared 3 bases from V and 1 base from J, leaving 4 bases between. There are 13 residues in the CDR3. Germline loops: CDR1 SGDLS, CDR2 YYNGEE.

At least ten counts were recorded for this clone. The chain employs TRBV20-1 and TRBJ2-7; TRBD2 agrees at 9 bases. Germline assignment: CDR1 DFQATT and CDR2 SNEGSKA (reference sequence). Losses at the gene ends were 3 bases for V and 3 bases for J; bases not matched to a gene: 15. CDR3 size: 17 residues. CDR3 sequence reads: CSASWIGGRAGYYEQYF. CDR3 coding DNA: TGCAGTGCTAGCTGGATAGGCGGGAGGGCGGGGTACTACGAGCAGTACTTC.

This clone was seen at least ten times. The rearrangement links TRBV5-6 to TRBJ2-7, with TRBD2 as a possible D gene (5 bases). The V gene's germline CDR1 is SGHDT and CDR2 YYEEEE. This CDR3 is 14 amino acids long. V was cut by 2 bases and J by 1 base, with 10 bases left in between. CDR3 loop: CASSLAEESYEQYF. In DNA, the CDR3 is TGTGCCAGCAGCTTAGCGGAGGAGTCCTACGAGCAGTACTTC. Using reference TRBV5-6 and TRBJ2-7 for the parts outside the CDR3, the full variable domain is DAGVTQSPTHLIKTRGQQVTLRCSPKSGHDTVSWYQQALGQGPQFIFQYYEEEERQRGNFPDRFSGHQFPNYSSELNVNALLLGDSALYLCASSLAEESYEQYFGPGTRLTVT.

This clone was counted ten times or more. The CDR3 region has the DNA TGTGCCAGCAGCCCACTAATACAGGGATCTGAAGCTTTCTTT. This sequence encodes CASSPLIQGSEAFF. The V call is TRBV28, the J call TRBJ1-1; D perhaps matches TRBD1 (6 bases). Per germline, CDR1 MDHEN and CDR2 SYDVKM. Trimming left V 6 bases short and J 6 bases short, with 17 bases between. The CDR3 runs to 14 residues.

This clone was found many times. This chain links TRBV5-1 with TRBJ2-2; D is uncertain. The CDR3 is 15 amino acids. Germline V gives CDR1 SGHRS, CDR2 YFSETQ. V lost 0 bases and J lost 1, with 7 bases in between. DNA for the CDR3: TGCGCCAGCAGCTTGGGCAGCTTGAACACCGGGGAGCTGTTTTTT. This encodes CASSLGSLNTGELFF.

This clone showed up just a few times. The chain links TRBV11-3 to TRBJ2-3, with TRBD1 matching over 7 bases. Germline V gives CDR1 SGHNT, CDR2 YENEEA. With V trimmed by 3 bases and J by 1 base, 7 bases remained unmatched. This CDR3 has 16 amino acids. CDR3 sequence (DNA): TGTGCCAGCAGCTTGACCGGGACAGAGGGCACAGATACGCAGTATTTT. This gives the protein CASSLTGTEGTDTQYF.

This clone showed up many times. The J gene is TRBJ1-2, the V gene TRBV28; the match to TRBD1 covers 12 bases. The germline V gene has CDR1 MDHEN and CDR2 SYDVKM. This CDR3 has 15 residues. The ends lost 1 base at V and 7 bases at J; junction bases unmatched: 4. This CDR3 is CASSLLGQGASGYTF. The CDR3 DNA reads TGTGCCAGCAGTTTATTGGGACAGGGGGCTTCTGGCTACACCTTC.

This clone was counted ten times or more. The chain uses TRBV3-1 and TRBJ2-7; TRBD1 matches at 7 bases. The V segment lost 0 bases and the J segment 6 bases; nucleotides outside the gene matches: 8. Germline V gene data show CDR1 as LGHDT and CDR2 as YNNKEL (reference sequence). The CDR3 runs 15 residues. The chain's CDR3 is CASSQDLGQGVEQYF. The DNA of the CDR3 is TGTGCCAGCAGCCAAGATCTTGGGCAGGGGGTCGAGCAGTACTTC.

This clone has at least ten counts. The genes are TRBV20-1 and TRBJ2-5; weak D call: TRBD1 (6 bases). This CDR3 spans 13 amino acids. Trimming shortened V by 4 bases and J by 4 bases, and 13 bases separated the two germline ends. CDR1 and CDR2 from the germline V gene are DFQATT and SNEGSKA (reference sequence). CDR3 protein: CSAITGKGETQYF. In DNA, the CDR3 is TGCAGTGCTATTACAGGGAAGGGAGAGACCCAGTACTTC.

The table lists this clone with many counts. V is TRBV25-1 and J is TRBJ1-1; D ambiguous. This CDR3 has 12 amino acids. The germline V gene encodes CDR1 MGHDK and CDR2 SYGVNS. V lost 3 bases and J lost 10, with 12 bases in between. The CDR3 loop reads CASSDLARRAFF. The DNA for the CDR3 is TGTGCCAGCAGTGATCTGGCCCGTCGAGCTTTCTTT.

In this sample, this clone turned up many times. The genes are TRBV6-5 and TRBJ2-1; perhaps D is TRBD1 or TRBD2 (5 bases each). The CDR3 has 15 amino acids. V lost 2 bases and J 8 bases, leaving 16 bases between the germline ends. The germline gives CDR1 MNHEY, CDR2 SVGAGI. The CDR3 sequence is CASSYVPQGRDEQFF. The CDR3 region has the DNA TGTGCCAGCAGTTACGTACCGCAGGGACGCGATGAGCAGTTCTTC.

This clone was recorded at least ten times. The rearrangement joins TRBV6-1 to TRBJ1-3, with a tentative D call TRBD1 (5 bases). The V and J ends lost 3 bases and 5 bases respectively, with 11 bases between them. CDR3 length: 14 residues. Germline CDR1 is MNHNS and CDR2 is SASEGT. The CDR3 reads CASSDPGRRNTIYF. CDR3 coding DNA: TGTGCCAGCAGTGATCCGGGACGGAGAAACACCATATATTTT.

Many counts were recorded for this clone. The chain has TRBV20-1 and TRBJ2-5; 11 nucleotides line up with TRBD2. The CDR3 runs to 17 residues. The ends lost 1 base at V and 4 bases at J; junction bases unmatched: 11. From germline, CDR1 is DFQATT and CDR2 SNEGSKA (reference sequence). The CDR3 nucleotides read TGCAGTGCTAGAGGGGTAGCGGGAGGGCCCTTGAGAGAGACCCAGTACTTC. This codes for CSARGVAGGPLRETQYF.

This clone was seen ten or more times. The chain recombines TRBV30 with TRBJ1-6, with 10 bases aligning to TRBD1. The CDR3 runs 14 residues. In germline, CDR1 is GTSNPN, CDR2 SVGIG (reference sequence). Trimming took 3 bases from V and 7 from J; bases not matched to a gene: 3. As DNA, the CDR3 is TGTGCCTGGAGGCGGACAGGGGGAAATTCACCCCTCCACTTT. Its translation: CAWRRTGGNSPLHF.

This clone is medium-sized in the sample. V and J are TRBV4-1 and TRBJ2-7, with a possible D match to TRBD2 (5 bases). Germline V gene sequence: CDR1 MGHRA, CDR2 YSYEKL. V was shortened by 0 bases and J by 11 bases, with 8 bases between the two germline ends. The CDR3 has 11 residues. CDR3 DNA sequence: TGCGCCAGCAGCCAAGAAACTAGAAAGTACTTC. Residues: CASSQETRKYF.

At least ten counts were recorded for this clone. The rearrangement uses TRBV5-4 and TRBJ2-1; TRBD2 is a possible D gene (6 bases). Germline CDR1 reads SGHNT; CDR2 reads YYREEE (reference sequence). The CDR3 extends over 15 amino acids. The V end was cut by 4 bases, the J end by 8 bases, with 19 bases between. CDR3 nucleotide sequence: TGTGCCAGCAGCGCCAAGAGCGGGTACTCCGATGAGCAGTTCTTC. Translating it yields CASSAKSGYSDEQFF.

This clone occurred many times. This chain joins TRBV5-1 and TRBJ2-5; 8 bases match TRBD2. Germline-derived CDR1 and CDR2 are SGHRS and YFSETQ. Trimming cost V 4 bases and J 5 bases; bases outside gene matches: 7. The CDR3 has 14 amino acids. The CDR3 reads CASSRGGSDETQYF. The CDR3 DNA follows: TGCGCCAGCAGCCGGGGGGGTAGCGACGAGACCCAGTACTTC.

The V gene is TRBV2, the J gene TRBJ2-7; D is ambiguous. The CDR3 has 16 residues. Trimming shortened V by 7 bases and J by 2 bases, and 21 bases separated the two germline ends. Looked up from germline, CDR1 is SNHLY and CDR2 is FYNNEI. In nucleotides, the CDR3 is TGTGCCAGCATTACCCAACGGTCACTCCAAACCTACGAGCAGTACTTC. Amino acids: CASITQRSLQTYEQYF.

This clone was counted many times. The rearrangement links TRBV11-2 to TRBJ2-3; no definite D call. The V gene's germline CDR1 is SGHAT and CDR2 FQNNGV. V was cut by 5 bases and J by 6 bases, with 6 bases left in between. The CDR3 extends over 11 amino acids. CDR3 protein: CASSPFDTQYF. The DNA of the CDR3 is TGTGCCAGCAGCCCTTTTGATACGCAGTATTTT.

To note about this clone: Germline is not matched at one junction end, which may reflect a read error. The rearrangement links TRBV20-1 to TRBJ2-2; weak D call: TRBD2 (6 bases). The germline V gene has CDR1 DFQATT and CDR2 SNEGSKA (reference sequence). The CDR3 runs 15 residues. The CDR3 spells CSARVGDSNTGELFF. As DNA, the CDR3 is TGCAGCGCTAGAGTGGGGGACTCGAACACCGGGGAGCTGTTTTTT.

This clone was observed at least ten times. Given a much more abundant clone one base away, this may be a read error. The chain has TRBV6-1 and TRBJ2-1; TRBD1 aligns across 8 bases. V lost 4 bases and J lost 15; bases outside the gene matches: 11. CDR1 and CDR2 from the germline V gene are MNHNS and SASEGT. The CDR3 loop spans 13 amino acids. The CDR3 here is CASSAHSGQGVFF. As DNA, the CDR3 is TGTGCCAGCAGTGCCCACTCCGGACAGGGAGTGTTCTTC.

A note on this clone: This may arise from a read error, as a much more abundant clone is one base away. Likely a read error: the CDR3 ends without its conserved phenylalanine or tryptophan. The rearrangement uses TRBV3-1 and TRBJ1-6; no clear D. This CDR3 has 14 residues. Germline CDR1 and CDR2: LGHDT and YNNKEL (reference sequence). Between the trimmed V and J ends, which lost 9 bases and 0 bases, there was a span of 9 bases. CDR3 loop: CASSPSSYNSPLHL. The CDR3, as DNA: TGTGCCAGTTCTCCAAGCTCCTATAATTCACCCCTCCACCTT.

This clone has a count of ten or more. The gene calls are TRBV19 and TRBJ1-1; the D is unclear. V lost 6 bases and J 2 bases, leaving 7 bases between the germline ends. This CDR3 has 12 residues. Looked up from germline, CDR1 is LNHDA and CDR2 is SQIVND (reference sequence). The CDR3 nucleotides read TGTGCCAGTAGGCCGGGTAACACTGAAGCTTTCTTT. Amino acids: CASRPGNTEAFF.

V gene TRBV10-3 combines with J gene TRBJ2-7; D may be TRBD2 (6 bases). The V and J ends lost 0 bases and 4 bases respectively, with 19 bases between them. The CDR3 length is 17 residues. From germline, CDR1 is ENHRY and CDR2 SYGVKD. The DNA for the CDR3 is TGTGCCATCAGTGAGTCAGGAGGGATCCTGAGCTCATACGAGCAGTACTTC. Translated, it gives CAISESGGILSSYEQYF.

At least ten counts were recorded for this clone. V usage is TRBV27 and J usage is TRBJ2-3, with a weak D call TRBD2 (6 bases). The CDR3 loop spans 17 amino acids. Germline V gene lookup returns CDR1 MNHEY and CDR2 SMNVEV (reference sequence). V lost 0 bases to trimming and J lost 0 bases, with 13 bases between them. In nucleotides, the CDR3 is TGTGCCAGCAGTTTATCACCCGAGCGGGTTAGCACAGATACGCAGTATTTT. This sequence encodes CASSLSPERVSTDTQYF.